These T cell receptor beta chains were read from a single sample in a study of T cell repertoires in cytomegalovirus infection. TCRdb reanalysed the reads using MiXCR and keeps one entry per CDR3 protein. This repertoire shows around 500,000 distinct CDR3 sequences, roughly 43% found once; its top ten account for around two fifths. The antigens of these receptors remain unknown. This sample comprised cultured PBMCs, obtained from culture after CMV antigen stimulation. All receptors come from a human donor in good health (CMV status not recorded). Some clones in this sample may be carry-over from other donors' samples. The CDR3 runs from the conserved cysteine through the conserved F or W.

J gene: TRBJ1-5; V gene: TRBV6-2/TRBV6-3; CDR3 protein: CASSYGTGEEDQPQHF
J gene: TRBJ1-6; V gene: TRBV11-2; CDR3 protein: CASSLWDGSSYNSPLHF
J gene: TRBJ2-1; V gene: TRBV6-2/TRBV6-3; CDR3 protein: CASSYFGTGFGDEQFF
J gene: TRBJ1-5; V gene: TRBV2; CDR3 protein: CASSAPSGGTQHF
J gene: TRBJ1-3; V gene: TRBV12-3/TRBV12-4; CDR3 protein: CASSFRGRVGNTIYF
J gene: TRBJ2-5; V gene: TRBV7-6; CDR3 protein: CASSLPKTGETQYF
J gene: TRBJ1-6; V gene: TRBV6-6; CDR3 protein: CASTVGVNSPLHF
J gene: TRBJ1-1; V gene: TRBV6-2/TRBV6-3; CDR3 protein: CASSDHFTEAFF
J gene: TRBJ1-6; V gene: TRBV9; CDR3 protein: CASAPLSRSWDNSPLHF
J gene: TRBJ2-7; V gene: TRBV7-2; CDR3 protein: CASSLVGLPSYEQYF
J gene: TRBJ1-6; V gene: TRBV5-6; CDR3 protein: CASSTGLNSPLHF
J gene: TRBJ1-4; V gene: TRBV7-8; CDR3 protein: CASSSRILTNEKLFF
J gene: TRBJ1-2; V gene: TRBV7-6; CDR3 protein: CASSLDLRPYGYTF
J gene: TRBJ1-1; V gene: TRBV28; CDR3 protein: CASRGAGTGSLAEAFF
J gene: TRBJ1-1; V gene: TRBV2; CDR3 protein: CASRADPNTEAFF
J gene: TRBJ1-5; V gene: TRBV6-1; CDR3 protein: CASSGTAWNQPQHF
J gene: TRBJ2-5; V gene: TRBV7-4; CDR3 protein: CASSLGDARAQYF
J gene: TRBJ2-1; V gene: TRBV19; CDR3 protein: CASSMKAGGFNNEQFF
J gene: TRBJ2-7; V gene: TRBV29-1; CDR3 protein: CSRDRASTYEQYF
J gene: TRBJ2-2; V gene: TRBV19; CDR3 protein: CASSISGELFF
J gene: TRBJ2-2; V gene: TRBV7-2; CDR3 protein: CASSLNSWDTGELFF
J gene: TRBJ2-3; V gene: TRBV15; CDR3 protein: CATRTPGADTQYF
J gene: TRBJ1-5; V gene: TRBV28; CDR3 protein: CASGGVGQPQHF
J gene: TRBJ1-3; V gene: TRBV7-9; CDR3 protein: CAEGLGNTIYF
J gene: TRBJ2-7; V gene: TRBV27; CDR3 protein: CASSWGSGSSYEQYF
J gene: TRBJ1-2; V gene: TRBV12-3/TRBV12-4; CDR3 protein: CASTLDSYYGYTF
J gene: TRBJ2-7; V gene: TRBV7-2; CDR3 protein: CASSRGWNEQYF
J gene: TRBJ2-2; V gene: TRBV20-1; CDR3 protein: CSASMGVGELFF
J gene: TRBJ2-5; V gene: TRBV7-2; CDR3 protein: CASSFQGLAGVETQYF
J gene: TRBJ2-3; V gene: TRBV14; CDR3 protein: CASSQQWWTDTQYF
J gene: TRBJ2-7; V gene: TRBV4-1; CDR3 protein: CASSQESYEQYF
J gene: TRBJ2-1; V gene: TRBV7-2; CDR3 protein: CASSRGGTSSYNEQFF
J gene: TRBJ1-2; V gene: TRBV29-1; CDR3 protein: CSVNQGDYGYTF
J gene: TRBJ1-1; V gene: TRBV4-1; CDR3 protein: CASNQWGTGNTEAFF
J gene: TRBJ1-1; V gene: TRBV7-2; CDR3 protein: CASSRSTGGTEAFF
J gene: TRBJ2-3; V gene: TRBV5-1; CDR3 protein: CASSLREIVDTQYF
J gene: TRBJ2-7; V gene: TRBV7-8; CDR3 protein: CASSSWGRDSYEQYF
J gene: TRBJ2-1; V gene: TRBV27; CDR3 protein: CASTSGNEQFF